The rows below give T cell receptor beta chains drawn from one sample of a study of lymphopenia after photon versus proton radiotherapy. TCRdb keeps only in-frame clones here, not all; method: immunoSEQ multiplex PCR. Among approximately 160,000 clones listed, 70% to 90% were seen once. This specimen was peripheral blood, taken from a patient treated with photon-based radiotherapy. Source of these receptors: a middle-aged man with gastric cancer. The CDR3 runs from the conserved cysteine through the conserved F or W. The order of the fields is J gene, D gene, CDR3 length, V gene, clone size, CDR3 DNA, CDR3 protein. D genes are given only for firm matches. The size field is filled for only some rows; it gives once, few, many or a size class.

j_call: TRBJ2-7
d_call: .
cdr3_length: 12
v_call: TRBV2
clone_size: .
cdr3_nt: TGTGCCAGCCGGGGATTTTCCTACGAGCAGTACTTC
cdr3_aa: CASRGFSYEQYF

j_call: TRBJ1-3
d_call: .
cdr3_length: 14
v_call: TRBV7-8
clone_size: .
cdr3_nt: TGTGCCAGCAGGCCCAGGGGTCCCGGAAACACCATATATTTT
cdr3_aa: CASRPRGPGNTIYF

j_call: TRBJ1-2
d_call: .
cdr3_length: 11
v_call: TRBV28
clone_size: .
cdr3_nt: TGTGCGTGTGGACAGCTCTATGGCTACACCTTC
cdr3_aa: CACGQLYGYTF

j_call: TRBJ2-1
d_call: TRBD1
cdr3_length: 14
v_call: TRBV6-6
clone_size: .
cdr3_nt: TGTGCCAGCAGTACGGGGACAGGGGGGAATGAGCAGTTCTTC
cdr3_aa: CASSTGTGGNEQFF

j_call: TRBJ2-7
d_call: TRBD2
cdr3_length: 15
v_call: TRBV5-4
clone_size: .
cdr3_nt: TGTGCCAGCAGCTTAACCAAGACTAGCGGGAGCGAGCAGTACTTC
cdr3_aa: CASSLTKTSGSEQYF

j_call: TRBJ2-5
d_call: .
cdr3_length: 16
v_call: TRBV7-9
clone_size: .
cdr3_nt: TGTGCCAGCAGCTTAGTAAGTTTGGGCAGCCAAGAGACCCAGTACTTC
cdr3_aa: CASSLVSLGSQETQYF

j_call: TRBJ1-5
d_call: .
cdr3_length: 13
v_call: TRBV14
clone_size: many
cdr3_nt: TGTGCCAGCAGCCAAGAGTTGGGTCAGCCCCAGCATTTT
cdr3_aa: CASSQELGQPQHF

j_call: TRBJ2-1
d_call: TRBD2
cdr3_length: 14
v_call: TRBV30
clone_size: .
cdr3_nt: TGTGCCTGGAGCGGGAGGGCCTCTAACAATGAGCAGTTCTTC
cdr3_aa: CAWSGRASNNEQFF

j_call: TRBJ1-2
d_call: .
cdr3_length: 14
v_call: TRBV28
clone_size: .
cdr3_nt: TGTGCCAGCAGTAACCTGGACAGACGGAATGGCTACACCTTC
cdr3_aa: CASSNLDRRNGYTF

j_call: TRBJ2-3
d_call: .
cdr3_length: 12
v_call: TRBV11-3
clone_size: .
cdr3_nt: TGTGCCAGCAGCTTAAGCACAGATACGCAGTATTTT
cdr3_aa: CASSLSTDTQYF

j_call: TRBJ2-1
d_call: .
cdr3_length: 15
v_call: TRBV27
clone_size: .
cdr3_nt: TGTGCCAGCAGTTTAGCCAGTGGGTCCTACAATGAGCAGTTCTTC
cdr3_aa: CASSLASGSYNEQFF

j_call: TRBJ1-2
d_call: TRBD1
cdr3_length: 16
v_call: TRBV18
clone_size: .
cdr3_nt: TGTGCCAGCTCACCACCCCGAGGACAGGCTAACTATGGCTACACCTTC
cdr3_aa: CASSPPRGQANYGYTF

j_call: TRBJ2-1
d_call: TRBD2
cdr3_length: 14
v_call: TRBV11-3
clone_size: .
cdr3_nt: TGTGCCAGCAGCCCCTCGGGACTAGCCGGTGAGCAGTTCTTC
cdr3_aa: CASSPSGLAGEQFF

j_call: TRBJ1-3
d_call: .
cdr3_length: 14
v_call: TRBV6-6
clone_size: .
cdr3_nt: TGTGCCAGCAGTTACACGAGCTCTGGAAACACCATATATTTT
cdr3_aa: CASSYTSSGNTIYF

j_call: TRBJ1-2
d_call: .
cdr3_length: 13
v_call: TRBV5-4
clone_size: .
cdr3_nt: TGTGCCAGCAGCTTGGGGGGCAGGAATGGCTACACCTTC
cdr3_aa: CASSLGGRNGYTF

j_call: TRBJ2-5
d_call: TRBD2
cdr3_length: 17
v_call: TRBV19
clone_size: .
cdr3_nt: TGTGCCAGTAGTAGTACTAGCGGGAGGGCCTGGGGACAGACCCAGTACTTC
cdr3_aa: CASSSTSGRAWGQTQYF

j_call: TRBJ2-2
d_call: .
cdr3_length: 16
v_call: TRBV30
clone_size: .
cdr3_nt: TGTGCCTGGTCCTCAACCCCAGCGGGCGACACCGGGGAGCTGTTTTTT
cdr3_aa: CAWSSTPAGDTGELFF

j_call: TRBJ2-7
d_call: .
cdr3_length: 12
v_call: TRBV5-1
clone_size: .
cdr3_nt: TGCGCCAGCAGCTTGTACTCCTACGAGCAGTACTTC
cdr3_aa: CASSLYSYEQYF

j_call: TRBJ1-2
d_call: TRBD1
cdr3_length: 15
v_call: TRBV29-1
clone_size: .
cdr3_nt: TGCAGCGCTGGGGGACAGAGTCATCCTAACTATGGCTACACCTTC
cdr3_aa: CSAGGQSHPNYGYTF

j_call: TRBJ2-6
d_call: TRBD1
cdr3_length: 17
v_call: TRBV19
clone_size: .
cdr3_nt: TGTGCCAGTAGTAGCGGACAGGGGGCGCCTGGGGCCAACGTCCTGACTTTC
cdr3_aa: CASSSGQGAPGANVLTF

j_call: TRBJ2-1
d_call: .
cdr3_length: 16
v_call: TRBV5-1
clone_size: .
cdr3_nt: TGCGCCAGCAGCTTGATCAGGGGCCCTTCCTACAATGAGCAGTTCTTC
cdr3_aa: CASSLIRGPSYNEQFF

j_call: TRBJ2-7
d_call: TRBD2
cdr3_length: 13
v_call: TRBV7-2
clone_size: few
cdr3_nt: TGTGCCAGCAGCTTAGGACTAGCCAACGAGCAGTACTTC
cdr3_aa: CASSLGLANEQYF

j_call: TRBJ1-1
d_call: TRBD1
cdr3_length: 15
v_call: TRBV5-1
clone_size: .
cdr3_nt: TGCGCCAGCAGCCCGGACAGGGCAATGAACACTGAAGCTTTCTTT
cdr3_aa: CASSPDRAMNTEAFF

j_call: TRBJ2-1
d_call: TRBD1
cdr3_length: 15
v_call: TRBV7-2
clone_size: few
cdr3_nt: TGTGCCAGCAGCTCGGACAGGGGTCGTATCAATGAGCAGTTCTTC
cdr3_aa: CASSSDRGRINEQFF

j_call: TRBJ2-7
d_call: TRBD2
cdr3_length: 14
v_call: TRBV27
clone_size: .
cdr3_nt: TGTGCCAGCATCTCTAGCGGGAGACCCTACGAGCAGTACTTC
cdr3_aa: CASISSGRPYEQYF

j_call: TRBJ2-1
d_call: .
cdr3_length: 14
v_call: TRBV7-2
clone_size: .
cdr3_nt: TGTGCCAGCAGCTTAGTTCGGGGATACAATGAGCAGTTCTTC
cdr3_aa: CASSLVRGYNEQFF

j_call: TRBJ2-7
d_call: TRBD1
cdr3_length: 14
v_call: TRBV6-5
clone_size: .
cdr3_nt: TGTGCCAGCATCAAAACCGCAGGGGGCTACGAGCAGTACTTC
cdr3_aa: CASIKTAGGYEQYF

j_call: TRBJ1-2
d_call: .
cdr3_length: 15
v_call: TRBV7-2
clone_size: .
cdr3_nt: TGTGCCAGCACCCTGGACGGGGCACTGGGATATGGCTACACCTTC
cdr3_aa: CASTLDGALGYGYTF

j_call: TRBJ2-7
d_call: TRBD1
cdr3_length: 13
v_call: TRBV7-9
clone_size: .
cdr3_nt: TGTGCCAGCAGCCATGGACAGGGGTACGAGCAGTACTTC
cdr3_aa: CASSHGQGYEQYF

j_call: TRBJ2-5
d_call: .
cdr3_length: 12
v_call: TRBV7-6
clone_size: .
cdr3_nt: TGTGCCAGCAGCCCCGCCCGCGAGACCCAGTACTTC
cdr3_aa: CASSPARETQYF

j_call: TRBJ2-3
d_call: .
cdr3_length: 15
v_call: TRBV5-1
clone_size: .
cdr3_nt: TGCGCCAGCAGCGTCCGGGACCCTGACACAGATACGCAGTATTTT
cdr3_aa: CASSVRDPDTDTQYF

j_call: TRBJ1-2
d_call: TRBD1
cdr3_length: 15
v_call: TRBV7-2
clone_size: .
cdr3_nt: TGTGCCAGCATGCCTCCGGGACAGGGGACCTATGGCTACACCTTC
cdr3_aa: CASMPPGQGTYGYTF

j_call: TRBJ2-7
d_call: .
cdr3_length: 12
v_call: TRBV21-1
clone_size: .
cdr3_nt: TGTGCCTGCAATCAGGGGGCGGATGAGCAGTACTTC
cdr3_aa: CACNQGADEQYF

j_call: TRBJ2-1
d_call: .
cdr3_length: 15
v_call: TRBV2
clone_size: .
cdr3_nt: TGTGCCAGCAAATCCGGGACCCTCTCCTACAATGAGCAGTTCTTC
cdr3_aa: CASKSGTLSYNEQFF

j_call: TRBJ2-7
d_call: .
cdr3_length: 17
v_call: TRBV28
clone_size: .
cdr3_nt: TGTGCCAGCAGTTCACCCCTCCCTGAATTCCACTCCTACGAGCAGTACTTC
cdr3_aa: CASSSPLPEFHSYEQYF

j_call: TRBJ2-3
d_call: .
cdr3_length: 14
v_call: TRBV11-3
clone_size: .
cdr3_nt: TGTGCCAGCAGCTCGGGACGAGCGACAGATACGCAGTATTTT
cdr3_aa: CASSSGRATDTQYF

j_call: TRBJ2-5
d_call: TRBD2
cdr3_length: 16
v_call: TRBV7-6
clone_size: .
cdr3_nt: TGTGCCAGCAGCTTAGCGTCGACTAGCGGCCAAGAGACCCAGTACTTC
cdr3_aa: CASSLASTSGQETQYF

j_call: TRBJ2-5
d_call: TRBD2
cdr3_length: 13
v_call: TRBV5-1
clone_size: .
cdr3_nt: TGCGCCAGCAGCTTGGCAACCGGGACTAGCGGGAACTTC
cdr3_aa: CASSLATGTSGNF

j_call: TRBJ2-1
d_call: .
cdr3_length: 14
v_call: TRBV7-2
clone_size: .
cdr3_nt: TGTGCCAGCAGCCGGGACATCTACTACAATGAGCAGTTCTTC
cdr3_aa: CASSRDIYYNEQFF

j_call: TRBJ2-2
d_call: .
cdr3_length: 15
v_call: TRBV5-8
clone_size: .
cdr3_nt: TGTGCCAGCAGCCTGGACGCAGGGAGGACCGGGGAGCTGTTTTTT
cdr3_aa: CASSLDAGRTGELFF

j_call: TRBJ2-1
d_call: .
cdr3_length: 14
v_call: TRBV9
clone_size: .
cdr3_nt: TGTGCCAGCAGCGTAGCGGGTGGCAACAATGAGCAGTTCTTC
cdr3_aa: CASSVAGGNNEQFF

j_call: TRBJ2-3
d_call: .
cdr3_length: 15
v_call: TRBV11-2
clone_size: .
cdr3_nt: TGTGCCAGCAGCTTAGATGGGGTTGGGGCAGATACGCAGTATTTT
cdr3_aa: CASSLDGVGADTQYF

j_call: TRBJ2-7
d_call: .
cdr3_length: 14
v_call: TRBV9
clone_size: .
cdr3_nt: TGTGCCAGCAGCGTAACCCCTTTCTCCTACGAGCAGTACTTC
cdr3_aa: CASSVTPFSYEQYF

j_call: TRBJ2-1
d_call: .
cdr3_length: 13
v_call: TRBV19
clone_size: few
cdr3_nt: TGTGCCAGTAGTACGGGGAGGAACAATGAGCAGTTCTTC
cdr3_aa: CASSTGRNNEQFF

j_call: TRBJ1-1
d_call: TRBD1
cdr3_length: 15
v_call: TRBV19
clone_size: .
cdr3_nt: TGTGCCAGTAGCCATCCAGGGGGCATGAACACTGAAGCTTTCTTT
cdr3_aa: CASSHPGGMNTEAFF

j_call: TRBJ2-1
d_call: .
cdr3_length: 14
v_call: TRBV2
clone_size: .
cdr3_nt: TGTGCCAGCAGTCTCGCTGTGTACTACAATGAGCAGTTCTTC
cdr3_aa: CASSLAVYYNEQFF

j_call: TRBJ2-2
d_call: .
cdr3_length: 15
v_call: TRBV5-1
clone_size: .
cdr3_nt: TGCGCCAGCAGCTTGGAGGCAGGGCCCACCGGGGAGCTGTTTTTT
cdr3_aa: CASSLEAGPTGELFF

j_call: TRBJ2-5
d_call: TRBD2
cdr3_length: 17
v_call: TRBV10-3
clone_size: .
cdr3_nt: TGTGCCATCAGTGGCGGGGGAGGGCCGGTCCCCCCGTGGACCCAGTACTTC
cdr3_aa: CAISGGGGPVPPWTQYF

j_call: TRBJ2-7
d_call: .
cdr3_length: 15
v_call: TRBV7-9
clone_size: .
cdr3_nt: TGTGCCAGCAGCTTAGATGCTAGCCCCACCTACGAGCAGTACTTC
cdr3_aa: CASSLDASPTYEQYF